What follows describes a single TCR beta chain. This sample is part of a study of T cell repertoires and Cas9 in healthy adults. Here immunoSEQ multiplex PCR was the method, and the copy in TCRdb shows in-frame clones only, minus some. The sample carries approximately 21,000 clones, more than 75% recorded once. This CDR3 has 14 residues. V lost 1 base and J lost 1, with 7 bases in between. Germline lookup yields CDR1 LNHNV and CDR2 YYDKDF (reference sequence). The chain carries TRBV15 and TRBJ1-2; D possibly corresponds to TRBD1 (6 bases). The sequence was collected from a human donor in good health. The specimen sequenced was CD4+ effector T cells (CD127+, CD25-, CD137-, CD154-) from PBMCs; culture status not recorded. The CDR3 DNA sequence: TGTGCCACCAGCAGAGGGACAGATAACTATGGCTACACCTTC. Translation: CATSRGTDNYGYTF. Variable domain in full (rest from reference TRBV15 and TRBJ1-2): DAMVIQNPRYQVTQFGKPVTLSCSQTLNHNVMYWYQQKSSQAPKLLFHYYDKDFNNEADTPDNFQSRRPNTSFCFLDIRSPGLGDTAMYLCATSRGTDNYGYTFGSGTRLTVV.